The 14 T cell receptor beta chains below come from one sample, sequenced in a study of cytotoxic CD8 clonotypes in ibrutinib-treated CLL. Measured with immunoSEQ multiplex PCR; TCRdb has only the in-frame clones, and not every one. The sample consists of fewer than 25,000 clones, approximately 68% of them appearing once. Sequences were derived from PBMCs, sampled after 24 months of ibrutinib treatment. The receptors were sampled from a human donor with chronic lymphocytic leukemia.

This clone was seen once. The chain combines TRBV5-1 with TRBJ1-4; D gene unclear. From germline, CDR1 is SGHRS and CDR2 YFSETQ. This CDR3 is 14 amino acids long. The germline V and J ends were trimmed by 0 bases and 8 bases, with 11 bases remaining between them. For the CDR3, the DNA is TGCGCCAGCAGCTTGGGGGCGCAAGGGGAAAAACTGTTTTTT. Translated: CASSLGAQGEKLFF. Supplemented by reference TRBV5-1 and TRBJ1-4, the full variable domain reads KAGVTQTPRYLIKTRGQQVTLSCSPISGHRSVSWYQQTPGQGLQFLFEYFSETQRNKGNFPGRFSGRQFSNSRSEMNVSTLELGDSALYLCASSLGAQGEKLFFGSGTQLSVL.

The CDR3 sequence is CASRGDRSTDTQYF. CDR3 DNA: TGTGCCAGCAGGGGGGACAGAAGCACAGATACGCAGTATTTT. The chain recombines TRBV2 with TRBJ2-3, with 7 bases matching TRBD1. V was clipped by 6 bases and J by 0 bases; unmatched bases: 3. The CDR3 length is 14 residues. Germline V gene lookup returns CDR1 SNHLY and CDR2 FYNNEI. Full variable domain (rest looked up from reference TRBV2 and TRBJ2-3): EPEVTQTPSHQVTQMGQEVILRCVPISNHLYFYWYRQILGQKVEFLVSFYNNEISEKSEIFDDQFSVERPDGSNFTLKIRSTKLEDSAMYFCASRGDRSTDTQYFGPGTRLTVL.

The genes are TRBV5-8 and TRBJ1-3, with D maybe TRBD1 (6 bases). The CDR3 is 15 amino acids. Trimming stripped 2 bases from V and 0 bases from J, with 9 bases between. Germline V gene sequence: CDR1 SGHTS, CDR2 YDEGEE. The CDR3 sequence: CASSFGGPSGNTIYF. The CDR3 coding sequence is TGTGCCAGCAGCTTCGGGGGCCCCTCTGGAAACACCATATATTTT.

The chain links TRBV9 to TRBJ2-3; 9 nucleotides match TRBD2. The J segment lost 2 bases and the V segment lost 0 bases, leaving 4 bases of the junction unmatched. This CDR3 is 16 amino acids long. Germline CDR1 reads SGDLS; CDR2 reads YYNGEE. The CDR3 bases are TGTGCCAGCAGCGTAGATAGCGGGGGCGTCACAGATACGCAGTATTTT. Amino acid sequence: CASSVDSGGVTDTQYF. The variable domain in full, completed from reference TRBV9 and TRBJ2-3, reads DSGVTQTPKHLITATGQRVTLRCSPRSGDLSVYWYQQSLDQGLQFLIQYYNGEERAKGNILERFSAQQFPDLHSELNLSSLELGDSALYFCASSVDSGGVTDTQYFGPGTRLTVL.

The rearrangement joins TRBV27 to TRBJ2-7, with D unclear. The CDR3 contains 13 residues. Trimming shortened V by 2 bases and J by 1 base, and 6 bases separated the two germline ends. Germline V CDR1 and CDR2: MNHEY, SMNVEV (reference sequence). The CDR3 coding sequence is TGTGCCAGCAGTTTAAAATTATCCTACGAGCAGTACTTC. It specifies CASSLKLSYEQYF.

In its sample, this clone was seen a few times. J is TRBJ2-7 and V is TRBV5-4; 7 bases fit TRBD1. V shed 4 bases, J shed 2 bases, and the junction held 6 bases outside the gene matches. The germline V gene has CDR1 SGHNT and CDR2 YYREEE (reference sequence). CDR3 length: 14 residues. The CDR3 loop reads CASSPGTETYEQYF. The CDR3 DNA follows: TGTGCCAGCAGCCCCGGGACAGAGACCTACGAGCAGTACTTC.

This clone was counted once. The sample carries other DNA sequences with the same CDR3. V is TRBV7-9 and J is TRBJ1-2; D might be TRBD1 (5 bases). Germline V lookup: CDR1 SEHNR, CDR2 FQNEAQ (reference sequence). The CDR3 length is 15 residues. V was shortened by 5 bases and J by 2 bases, with 15 bases between the two germline ends. The CDR3 reads CASSGSGTVNYGYTF. In nucleotides, the CDR3 is TGTGCCAGCAGCGGATCCGGGACTGTAAACTATGGCTACACCTTC. Supplemented by reference TRBV7-9 and TRBJ1-2, the full variable domain reads DTGVSQNPRHKITKRGQNVTFRCDPISEHNRLYWYRQTLGQGPEFLTYFQNEAQLEKSRLLSDRFSAERPKGSFSTLEIQRTEQGDSAMYLCASSGSGTVNYGYTFGSGTRLTVV.

This clone was counted between two and nine times. The V and J genes are TRBV2 and TRBJ2-7; the D is unclear. This CDR3 spans 14 amino acids. CDR1 is SNHLY, CDR2 FYNNEI, per germline. V was trimmed by 3 bases and J by 1 base, leaving 10 bases between them. CDR3 in amino acids: CASSDLGSSYEQYF. In DNA form, the CDR3 reads TGTGCCAGCAGTGACCTCGGCAGTTCCTACGAGCAGTACTTC.

V and J are TRBV5-1 and TRBJ2-2, with 8 positions matching TRBD1. J was trimmed by 5 bases and V by 5 bases; bases with no gene match: 8. The CDR3 contains 15 residues. In germline, CDR1 is SGHRS, CDR2 YFSETQ. The DNA for the CDR3 is TGCGCCAGCAGGGAACGGACAGGGTTGACCGGGGAGCTGTTTTTT. Amino acid sequence: CASRERTGLTGELFF.

This clone was counted a few times. This chain links TRBV7-9 with TRBJ1-2; tentatively, D is TRBD1 (5 bases). CDR3 length equals 15 residues. Per the germline V gene, CDR1 is SEHNR and CDR2 is FQNEAQ (reference sequence). Deletions cut 1 base from V and 3 bases from J, with 12 bases between. The CDR3 coding sequence is TGTGCCAGCAGCTTAGGGGGCCTCTTCGACTATGGCTACACCTTC. Its translation is CASSLGGLFDYGYTF. Full variable domain (missing parts from reference TRBV7-9 and TRBJ1-2): DTGVSQNPRHKITKRGQNVTFRCDPISEHNRLYWYRQTLGQGPEFLTYFQNEAQLEKSRLLSDRFSAERPKGSFSTLEIQRTEQGDSAMYLCASSLGGLFDYGYTFGSGTRLTVV.

The chain combines TRBV27 with TRBJ1-6; weak D call: TRBD1 (5 bases). CDR3 length equals 14 residues. Germline CDR1 reads MNHEY; CDR2 reads SMNVEV (reference sequence). The V gene lost 6 bases and the J gene lost 9 bases, with 15 bases spanning the gap. CDR3: CASRAGLFASPLHF. The DNA for the CDR3 is TGTGCCAGCAGGGCGGGACTTTTTGCTTCACCCCTCCACTTT.

The chain joins TRBV4-2 to TRBJ2-7; TRBD1 matches 9 bases. The CDR3 is 15 residues long. Germline V gene sequence: CDR1 LGHNA, CDR2 YNFKEQ. With V trimmed by 4 bases and J by 2 bases, 6 bases remained unmatched. CDR3 in amino acids: CASSPERDRAYEQYF. The CDR3 DNA sequence: TGTGCCAGCAGCCCGGAAAGGGACAGGGCCTACGAGCAGTACTTC.

This clone was picked up a small number of times. The rearrangement joins TRBV19 to TRBJ1-1; D remains unclear. There are 12 residues in the CDR3. The ends were cut back, 7 bases at V and 5 bases at J, with 11 bases in the middle. Germline CDR1 LNHDA, CDR2 SQIVND (reference sequence). The CDR3 loop reads CASKSIMTEAFF. The CDR3 region has the DNA TGTGCCAGTAAAAGCATCATGACTGAAGCTTTCTTT.

V and J are TRBV19 and TRBJ2-5; 9 bases align to TRBD2. Germline-derived CDR1 and CDR2 are LNHDA and SQIVND (reference sequence). Trimming at V came to 2 bases and at J to 5 bases, leaving 6 bases not matched to a gene. CDR3 size: 15 residues. For the CDR3, the DNA is TGTGCCAGTAGTATAACGGGTCTAGCGGGGGAGACCCAGTACTTC. Its protein is CASSITGLAGETQYF.